These T cell receptor beta chains were read from a single sample in a study of shared T cell receptors in the human thymus. This table comes from immunoSEQ multiplex PCR, and its TCRdb copy is limited to in-frame clones, with some not included. The sample carries about 730,000 clones, 80% to 90% recorded once. These data also formed part of another study, on human thymus T cells.

Sequencing used thymocytes. The receptors here all came from a girl less than two years old with a congenital heart defect. Both conserved end residues are part of each CDR3. D genes are given only for firm matches. Clone size, where shown, is once, few, many, or a class for clones that have expanded.

d_call j_call v_call clone_size cdr3_aa cdr3_nt
TRBD1 TRBJ2-2 TRBV10-2 NA CASSESGDRVNTGELFF TGCGCCAGCAGTGAGTCTGGGGACAGGGTGAACACCGGGGAGCTGTTTTTT
NA TRBJ2-3 TRBV7-8 NA CASSLKRQGIPDTQYF TGTGCCAGCAGCCTAAAGAGGCAGGGGATACCAGATACGCAGTATTTT
TRBD1 TRBJ1-2 TRBV10-3 NA CATLGQGPTNYGYTF TGTGCCACCCTCGGACAGGGGCCTACTAACTATGGCTACACCTTC
NA TRBJ1-1 TRBV5-1 NA CASSWGGAGTEAFF TGCGCCAGCAGCTGGGGGGGGGCGGGCACTGAAGCTTTCTTT
NA TRBJ1-2 TRBV15 once CATSLQFLGGYTF TGTGCCACCTCCCTGCAGTTCTTGGGCGGCTACACCTTC
NA TRBJ1-2 TRBV5-1 NA CASSARFGDRKFF TGCGCCAGCAGCGCAAGATTCGGGGATAGGAAATTCTTC
TRBD1 TRBJ2-5 TRBV5-8 NA CASSRPGTGEVETQYF TGTGCCAGCAGCCGTCCCGGGACAGGGGAAGTGGAGACCCAGTACTTC
NA TRBJ2-4 TRBV7-8 NA CASSRSQGTKNIQYF TGTGCCAGCAGCCGCTCCCAGGGAACCAAAAACATTCAGTACTTC
NA TRBJ2-7 TRBV9 NA CASSVVTGASYEQYF TGTGCCAGCAGCGTGGTGACAGGAGCCTCCTACGAGCAGTACTTC
NA TRBJ1-1 TRBV19 once CASRLKTGNTEAFF TGTGCCAGTAGGCTTAAAACAGGGAACACTGAAGCTTTCTTT
NA TRBJ1-1 TRBV6-5 NA CASSYSTREGTEAFF TGTGCCAGCAGTTACTCGACCAGGGAGGGAACTGAAGCTTTCTTT
NA TRBJ1-5 TRBV28 NA CASSSIEGRDQPQHF TGTGCCAGCAGCTCTATCGAGGGAAGGGATCAGCCCCAGCATTTT
NA TRBJ1-5 TRBV28 NA CASSLYRDGGNQPQHF TGTGCCAGCAGTTTATACAGGGATGGAGGCAATCAGCCCCAGCATTTT
NA TRBJ2-5 TRBV5-1 NA CASSLGGGRETQYF TGCGCCAGCAGCTTGGGGGGTGGGAGAGAGACCCAGTACTTC
NA TRBJ1-3 TRBV2 NA CASSAPLHPTGFGNTIYF TGTGCCAGCAGTGCACCCCTTCACCCCACAGGGTTTGGAAACACCATATATTTT
NA TRBJ2-3 TRBV25-1 NA CASSELRRGSTDTQYF TGTGCCAGCAGTGAATTGAGGCGGGGTAGCACAGATACGCAGTATTTT